The source of this T cell receptor beta chain is a study of cytomegalovirus exposure and HLA in healthy donors. In the study overall: Of roughly 400 genotyped donors, roughly 81% grouped in the Caucasian-associated ancestry cluster.

Concerning this clone: Its specificity is not known.

This CDR3 spans 15 amino acids. Germline-derived CDR1 and CDR2 are MNHEY and SMNVEV (reference sequence). Trimming pared 4 bases from V and 1 base from J, leaving 13 bases between. Primers included in the PCR were 60 Vbeta and 13 Jbeta primers. Here immunoSEQ multiplex PCR was the method, and the copy in TCRdb shows in-frame clones only, minus some. The sample includes around 75,000 clones, approximately 80% seen only once; the top ten take 3% to 3.5%. Study-level points and caveats: The authors excluded some V segments, including TRBV6-2 and TRBV6-3, as indistinguishable. Most likely, a cluster of highly shared sequence variants arose as a sequencing artifact.

Each donor's status was that of a healthy bone marrow donor. The specimen was PBMCs. The chain carries TRBV27 and TRBJ1-1; maybe TRBD1 (6 bases). The receptor comes from a man aged 35 to 55 in good health and CMV-seronegative. CDR3 in amino acids: CASSSKPGENTEAFF. The CDR3 DNA is TGTGCCAGCAGTTCTAAGCCAGGGGAGAACACTGAAGCTTTCTTT.